What follows describes a single T cell receptor (beta chain). This CDR3 region has 18 residues. In the original processing: Amplifying reference gene primers gave estimates of nucleated cell counts. The table came from immunoSEQ multiplex PCR; TCRdb's copy has only in-frame clones and leaves some out. Clonal size and the V and J genes are those of that table, whereas D and trimming came from the DNA. The table has 150,000 to 200,000 clones, around 85% seen once. The data originate from a study of blood T cell repertoires in COVID-19. Study overall: Specimens from acute and convalescent COVID-19 originated in the United States, Italy and Spain. From T cells, B-cell-depleted T cells, or PBMCs came the material, which was cDNA or gDNA.

The TCR originated in a human donor in a cohort sampled during active COVID-19. Material: peripheral blood. The V gene is TRBV21-1, the J gene TRBJ2-1; the table gives TRBD1 as D, unverified against the DNA. TRBV21-1 is a documented pseudogene. For the CDR3, the DNA is TGTGCCAGCAGCAAAGCGCCCGGACACCTCTACCTTGACAATGAGCAGTTCTTC. Its protein is CASSKAPGHLYLDNEQFF.